The T cell receptor (beta chain) under discussion was sequenced for a study of shared clonotypes between healthy human individuals. General study results and limits: Relative to clonotypes present in all four donors, those not shared had lower generation probabilities. Clonotype sharing among donors was expected to depend on sequencing depth. Naive subsets generally had larger estimated richness than memory subsets.

It was CD45RO-negative cells, positively selected for CCR7, that made up naive CD8 cells, with terminally differentiated effector memory CD45RA+ cells excluded. Generated by immunoSEQ multiplex PCR, the TCRdb table keeps only in-frame clones and is missing some. In the table there are about 2.1 million clones, roughly 93% of which are singletons. CDR1 is MNHEY, CDR2 SMNVEV, per germline (reference sequence). There are 12 residues in the CDR3. V shed 6 bases and J shed 1 base, with 6 bases lying between them. With regard to this clone: Its matching antigen is unknown. Other DNA sequences within the sample encode an identical CDR3.

The sequenced material came from naive CD8+ T cells from PBMCs. The chain is built from TRBV27 and TRBJ1-1; D call uncertain. This clonotype originated in a man aged 18-30 years in good health. Some clones in this sample may be carry-over from other donors' samples. CDR3 protein: CASRVGNTEAFF. The CDR3 DNA reads TGTGCCAGCAGGGTCGGGAACACTGAAGCTTTCTTT.